This T cell receptor (beta chain) was identified during a study of blood T cell repertoires in COVID-19. The V end was cut by 2 bases, the J end by 3 bases, with 9 bases between. Germline V gene data show CDR1 as SGHAT and CDR2 as FQNNGV. This CDR3 has 14 amino acids. The assay was immunoSEQ multiplex PCR, and TCRdb's table has in-frame clones only and misses some. The table includes around 150,000 clones, over 60% detected once. The sequenced sample consisted of PBMCs or T cells enriched from blood (not recorded which). The sequence was obtained from a woman in her forties or fifties who had recovered from COVID-19. The chain is built from TRBV11-2 and TRBJ2-3, with D possibly TRBD2 on 5 matching bases. The chain's CDR3 is CASSLTSATDTQYF. CDR3 in DNA: TGTGCCAGCAGCTTAACTAGTGCGACAGATACGCAGTATTTT.